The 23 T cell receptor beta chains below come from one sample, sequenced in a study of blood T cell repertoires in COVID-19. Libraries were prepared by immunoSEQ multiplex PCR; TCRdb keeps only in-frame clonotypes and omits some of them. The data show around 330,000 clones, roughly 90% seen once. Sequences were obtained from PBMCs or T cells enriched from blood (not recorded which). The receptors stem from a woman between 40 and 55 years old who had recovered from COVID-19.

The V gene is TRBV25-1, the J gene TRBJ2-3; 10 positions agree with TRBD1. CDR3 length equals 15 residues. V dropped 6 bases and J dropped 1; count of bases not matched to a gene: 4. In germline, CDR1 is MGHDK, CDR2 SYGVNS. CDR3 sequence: CASSDRGRGTDTQYF. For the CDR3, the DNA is TGTGCCAGCAGCGACAGGGGGCGCGGCACAGATACGCAGTATTTT.

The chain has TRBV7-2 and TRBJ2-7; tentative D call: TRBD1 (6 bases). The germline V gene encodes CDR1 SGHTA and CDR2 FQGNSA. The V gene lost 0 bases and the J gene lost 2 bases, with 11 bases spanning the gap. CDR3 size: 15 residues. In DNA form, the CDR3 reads TGTGCCAGCAGCTTAGCTGCCGGACAGCCCTACGAGCAGTACTTC. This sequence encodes CASSLAAGQPYEQYF.

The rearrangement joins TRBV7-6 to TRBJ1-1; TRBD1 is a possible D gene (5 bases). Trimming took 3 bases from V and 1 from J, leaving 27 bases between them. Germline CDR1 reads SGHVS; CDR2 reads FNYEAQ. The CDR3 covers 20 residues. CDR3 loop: CASSFDSPSTVSYSNTEAFF. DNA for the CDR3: TGTGCCAGCAGCTTTGACAGCCCCTCGACAGTCTCCTACTCGAACACTGAAGCTTTCTTT.

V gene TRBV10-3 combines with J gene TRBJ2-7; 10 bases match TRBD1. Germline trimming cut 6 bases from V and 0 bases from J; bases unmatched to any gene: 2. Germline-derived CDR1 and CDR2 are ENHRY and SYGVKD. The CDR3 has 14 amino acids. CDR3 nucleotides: TGTGCCATCAGCTGGACAGGGGGCTCCTACGAGCAGTACTTC. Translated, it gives CAISWTGGSYEQYF.

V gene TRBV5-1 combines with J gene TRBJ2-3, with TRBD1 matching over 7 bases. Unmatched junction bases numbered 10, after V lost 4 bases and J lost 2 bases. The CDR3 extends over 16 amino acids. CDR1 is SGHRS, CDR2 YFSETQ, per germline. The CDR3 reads CASSHGTARFTDTQYF. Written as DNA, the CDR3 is TGCGCCAGCAGCCATGGGACAGCACGATTCACAGATACGCAGTATTTT.

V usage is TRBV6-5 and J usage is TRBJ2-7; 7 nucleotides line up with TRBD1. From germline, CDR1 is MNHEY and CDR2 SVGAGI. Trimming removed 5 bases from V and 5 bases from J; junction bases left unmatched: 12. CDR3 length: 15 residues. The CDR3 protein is CASSPLTGANHEQYF. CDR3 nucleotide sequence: TGTGCCAGCAGTCCCTTAACAGGGGCGAACCACGAGCAGTACTTC.

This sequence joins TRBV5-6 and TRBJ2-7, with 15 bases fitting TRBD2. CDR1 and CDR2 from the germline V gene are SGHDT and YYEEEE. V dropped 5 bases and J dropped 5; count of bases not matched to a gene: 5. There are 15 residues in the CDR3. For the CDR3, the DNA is TGTGCCAGCAGTCTCGGACTAGCGGGAGGGAACGAGCAGTACTTC. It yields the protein CASSLGLAGGNEQYF.

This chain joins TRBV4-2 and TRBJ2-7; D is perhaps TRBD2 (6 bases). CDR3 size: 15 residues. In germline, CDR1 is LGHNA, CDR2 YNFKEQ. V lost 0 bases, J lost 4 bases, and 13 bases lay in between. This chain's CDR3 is CASSQEPGERYEQYF. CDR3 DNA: TGTGCCAGCAGCCAAGAGCCGGGAGAAAGATACGAGCAGTACTTC.

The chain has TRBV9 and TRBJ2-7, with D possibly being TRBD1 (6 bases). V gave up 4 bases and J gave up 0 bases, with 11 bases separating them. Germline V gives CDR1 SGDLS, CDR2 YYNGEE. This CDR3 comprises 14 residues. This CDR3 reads CASSLQGTSYEQYF. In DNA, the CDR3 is TGTGCCAGCAGCCTCCAGGGGACCTCCTACGAGCAGTACTTC.

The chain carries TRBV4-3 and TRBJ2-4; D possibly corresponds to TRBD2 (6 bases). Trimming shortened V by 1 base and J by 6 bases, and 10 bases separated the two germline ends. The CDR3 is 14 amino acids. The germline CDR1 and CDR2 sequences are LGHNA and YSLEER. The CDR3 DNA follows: TGCGCCAGCAGCCAAGTGGGGCGGGGAAACATTCAGTACTTC. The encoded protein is CASSQVGRGNIQYF.

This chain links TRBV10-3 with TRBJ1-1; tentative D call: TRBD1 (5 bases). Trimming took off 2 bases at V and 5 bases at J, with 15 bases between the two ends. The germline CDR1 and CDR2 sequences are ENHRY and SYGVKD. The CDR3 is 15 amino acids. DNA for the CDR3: TGTGCCATCAGTGAGACAGGATGGGAAGTTACTGAAGCTTTCTTT. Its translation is CAISETGWEVTEAFF.

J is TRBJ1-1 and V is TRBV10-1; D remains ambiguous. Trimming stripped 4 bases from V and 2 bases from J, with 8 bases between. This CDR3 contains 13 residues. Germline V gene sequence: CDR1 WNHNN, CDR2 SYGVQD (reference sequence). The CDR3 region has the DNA TGCGCCAGCAGTGGGGCATTTAACACTGAAGCTTTCTTT. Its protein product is CASSGAFNTEAFF.

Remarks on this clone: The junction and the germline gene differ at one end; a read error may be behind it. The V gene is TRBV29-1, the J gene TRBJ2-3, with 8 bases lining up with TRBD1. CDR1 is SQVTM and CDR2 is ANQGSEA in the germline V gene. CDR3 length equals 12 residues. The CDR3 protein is CSVEGTGDTQYF. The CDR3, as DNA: TGCAGCGTGGAAGGGACAGGTGATACGCAGTATTTT.

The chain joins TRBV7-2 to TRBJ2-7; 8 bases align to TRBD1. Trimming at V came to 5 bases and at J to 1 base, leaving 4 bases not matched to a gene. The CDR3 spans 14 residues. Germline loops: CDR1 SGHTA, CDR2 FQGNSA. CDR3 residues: CASSAGTGSYEQYF. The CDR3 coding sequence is TGTGCCAGCAGCGCCGGGACAGGTTCCTACGAGCAGTACTTC.

For the CDR3, the DNA is TGTGCCAGCAGGAGGAGAGAGGACTACGAGCAGTACTTC. Translating it yields CASRRREDYEQYF. The chain links TRBV6-5 to TRBJ2-7; D gene uncertain. CDR3 length equals 13 residues. The germline CDR1 and CDR2 sequences are MNHEY and SVGAGI. V lost 6 bases and J lost 3, with 12 bases in between.

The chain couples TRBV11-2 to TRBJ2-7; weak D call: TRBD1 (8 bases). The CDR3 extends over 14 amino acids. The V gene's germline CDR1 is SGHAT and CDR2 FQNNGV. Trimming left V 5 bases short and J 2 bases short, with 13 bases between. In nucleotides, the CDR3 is TGTGCCAGCAGCCACAGGGGGGGGACCTACGAGCAGTACTTC. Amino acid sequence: CASSHRGGTYEQYF.

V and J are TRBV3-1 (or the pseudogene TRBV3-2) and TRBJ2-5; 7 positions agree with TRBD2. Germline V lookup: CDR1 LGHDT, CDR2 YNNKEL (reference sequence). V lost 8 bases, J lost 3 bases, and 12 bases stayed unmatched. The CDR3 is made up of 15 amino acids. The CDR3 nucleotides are TGTGCCAGCCTGGACGAGGGACTACCCAAAGAGACCCAGTACTTC. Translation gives CASLDEGLPKETQYF.

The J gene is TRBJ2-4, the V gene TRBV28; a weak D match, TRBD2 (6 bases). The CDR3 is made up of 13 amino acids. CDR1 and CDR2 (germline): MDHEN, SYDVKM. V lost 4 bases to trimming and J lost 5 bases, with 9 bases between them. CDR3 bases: TGTGCCAGCAGTTCCCAGCGGGAAAACATTCAGTACTTC. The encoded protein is CASSSQRENIQYF.

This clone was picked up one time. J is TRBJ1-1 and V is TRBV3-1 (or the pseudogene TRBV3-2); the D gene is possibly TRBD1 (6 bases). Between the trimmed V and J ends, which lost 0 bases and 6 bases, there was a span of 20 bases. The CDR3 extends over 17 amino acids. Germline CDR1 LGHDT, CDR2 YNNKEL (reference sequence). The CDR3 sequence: CASSQDLGAGRGAEAFF. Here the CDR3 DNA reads TGTGCCAGCAGCCAAGATCTTGGGGCAGGGAGGGGGGCTGAAGCTTTCTTT.

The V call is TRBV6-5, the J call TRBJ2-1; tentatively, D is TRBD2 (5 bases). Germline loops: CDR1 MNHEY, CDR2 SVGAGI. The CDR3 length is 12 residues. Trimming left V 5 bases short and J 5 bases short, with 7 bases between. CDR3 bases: TGTGCCAGCAGTCAGGAGGACAATGAGCAGTTCTTC. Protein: CASSQEDNEQFF.

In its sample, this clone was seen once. The CDR3 bases are TGTGCCAGCAGCCAAGCGGTCGGGAATCAGCCCCAGCATTTT. Translating gives CASSQAVGNQPQHF. The gene calls are TRBV3-1 (or the pseudogene TRBV3-2) and TRBJ1-5, with D uncertain. The CDR3 has 14 amino acids. V was trimmed by 1 base and J by 4 bases, leaving 8 bases between them. Germline V gene data show CDR1 as LGHDT and CDR2 as YNNKEL (reference sequence).

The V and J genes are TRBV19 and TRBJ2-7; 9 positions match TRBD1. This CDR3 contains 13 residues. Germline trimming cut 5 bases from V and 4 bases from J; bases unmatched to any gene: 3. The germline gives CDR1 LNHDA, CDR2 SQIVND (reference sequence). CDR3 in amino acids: CASSAQGAYEQYF. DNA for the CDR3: TGTGCCAGTAGTGCACAGGGGGCGTACGAGCAGTACTTC.

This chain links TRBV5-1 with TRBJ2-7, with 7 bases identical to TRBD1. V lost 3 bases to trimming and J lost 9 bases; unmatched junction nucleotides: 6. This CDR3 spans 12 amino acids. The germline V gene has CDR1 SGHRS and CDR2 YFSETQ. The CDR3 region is CASSSGQVPQYF. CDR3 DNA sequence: TGCGCCAGCAGCTCTGGACAGGTTCCGCAGTACTTC.